This T cell receptor (beta chain) was identified during a study of cytomegalovirus exposure and HLA in healthy donors. Regarding the study as a whole: A later analysis linked a missense variant in DCLRE1C to the trimming of TCR beta V and J genes. Three CMV-associated chains proved CMV antigen-specific in vitro. Sequencing likely generated an artifact that appeared as a cluster of highly shared sequence variants.

Trimming at V came to 5 bases and at J to 3 bases, leaving 8 bases not matched to a gene. Per germline, CDR1 SGHAT and CDR2 FQNNGV. The CDR3 runs to 15 residues. PCR primers comprised 60 Vbeta and 13 Jbeta primers. The protocol was immunoSEQ multiplex PCR, while the TCRdb copy is restricted to in-frame clones and leaves out a portion. The sample holds under 130,000 clones, about 68% seen once. Remarks on this clone: Its antigen is not identified.

Source material: PBMCs. The receptor was derived from a man between 25 and 39 years old in good health and CMV-seropositive. The chain has TRBV11-2 and TRBJ2-7, with TRBD1 matching over 9 bases. DNA of the CDR3: TGTGCCAGCAGCACCGCCGGGACAGGGTACTACGAGCAGTACTTC. Protein sequence: CASSTAGTGYYEQYF.